What follows describes a single T cell receptor beta chain. The sample originates from a study of blood T cell repertoires in COVID-19. For the study at large: Donors in the United States, Italy and Spain gave samples during acute or convalescent COVID-19. In each case, the material was cDNA or gDNA derived from T cells, B-cell-depleted T cells, or PBMCs.

This table comes from immunoSEQ multiplex PCR, and its TCRdb copy is limited to in-frame clones, with some not included. The data show fewer than 200,000 clones, under 80% seen once. The CDR3 is 14 amino acids. The junction had 4 bases not matched to a gene; V was cut back by 5 bases and J by 1 base. Germline lookup yields CDR1 SGHNT and CDR2 YENEEA. This TCR was recovered from a man between 65 and 85 years old with acute or convalescent COVID-19. The rearrangement joins TRBV11-3 to TRBJ1-1; TRBD1 matches 7 bases. Sequencing used peripheral blood. The CDR3: CASSAQGKNTEAFF. The DNA of the CDR3 is TGTGCCAGCAGCGCACAGGGGAAGAACACTGAAGCTTTCTTT.